Sequencing of this T cell receptor beta chain was carried out in a study of T cell repertoires in cytomegalovirus infection. CDR1 is MNHEY, CDR2 SMNVEV, per germline (reference sequence). The CDR3 has 12 amino acids. V lost 7 bases, J lost 2 bases, and 9 bases lay in between. TCRdb fed the reads into MiXCR, producing one record per CDR3 protein. The sample lists fewer than 550,000 distinct CDR3 sequences; about 33% were seen once. In its sample, this clonotype was seen a few times. Sequenced input: PBMCs. The chain uses TRBV27 and TRBJ2-7; D gene ambiguous. The clonotype comes from a human donor in good health (CMV status not recorded). Some clones in this sample may be carry-over from other donors' samples. The CDR3, as DNA: TGTGCCAGCAAGGCAGGTGCCTACGAGCAGTACTTC. Amino acids: CASKAGAYEQYF.